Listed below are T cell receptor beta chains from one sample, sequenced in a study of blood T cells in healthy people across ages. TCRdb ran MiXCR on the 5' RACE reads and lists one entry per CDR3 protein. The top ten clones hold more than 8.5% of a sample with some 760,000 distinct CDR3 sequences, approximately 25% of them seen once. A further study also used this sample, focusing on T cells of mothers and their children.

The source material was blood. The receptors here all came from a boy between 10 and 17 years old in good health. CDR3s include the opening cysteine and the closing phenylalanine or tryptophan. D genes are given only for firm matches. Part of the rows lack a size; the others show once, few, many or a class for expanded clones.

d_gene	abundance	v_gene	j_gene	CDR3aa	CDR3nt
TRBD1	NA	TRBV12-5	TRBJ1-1	CASGGGLQGRMNTEAFF	TGTGCTAGTGGCGGCGGTTTACAGGGGCGGATGAACACTGAAGCTTTCTTT
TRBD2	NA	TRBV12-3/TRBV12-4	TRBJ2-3	CASSGRTSLADTQYF	TGTGCCAGCAGTGGAAGGACTAGCCTTGCAGATACGCAGTATTTT
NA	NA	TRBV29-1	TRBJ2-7	CSVEVTDSYEQYF	TGCAGCGTTGAGGTGACGGACTCCTACGAGCAGTACTTC
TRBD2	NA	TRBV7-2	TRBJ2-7	CASSLGLAGAGDEQYF	TGTGCCAGCAGCCTGGGACTAGCGGGAGCAGGGGACGAGCAGTACTTC
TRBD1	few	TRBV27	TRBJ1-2	CASSLRGRSYGYTF	TGTGCCAGCAGTTTAAGGGGGCGTAGTTATGGCTACACCTTC
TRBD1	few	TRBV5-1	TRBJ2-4	CASSLAGGGKNIQYF	TGCGCCAGCAGCTTGGCAGGGGGCGGCAAAAACATTCAGTACTTC
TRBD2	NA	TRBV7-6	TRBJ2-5	CASSSPGLAQETQYF	TGTGCCAGCAGCTCCCCGGGACTAGCCCAGGAGACCCAGTACTTC
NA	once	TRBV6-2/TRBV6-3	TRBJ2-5	CASSFGYGQYF	TGTGCCAGCAGTTTCGGATACGGGCAGTACTTC
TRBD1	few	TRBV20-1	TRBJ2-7	CSATTGVLYEQYF	TGCAGTGCTACCACAGGGGTCCTCTACGAGCAGTACTTC
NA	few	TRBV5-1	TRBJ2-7	CASSSAPRGGGYEQYF	TGCGCCAGCAGCTCCGCTCCGAGAGGGGGAGGCTACGAGCAGTACTTC
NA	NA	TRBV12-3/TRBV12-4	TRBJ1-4	CASRFAVVNEKLFF	TGTGCCAGCAGGTTCGCGGTGGTGAATGAAAAACTGTTTTTT
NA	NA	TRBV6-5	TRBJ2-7	CASSQGRYEQYF	TGTGCCAGCAGCCAAGGGCGGTACGAGCAGTACTTC
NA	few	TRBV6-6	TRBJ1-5	CASSYTGSNQPQHF	TGTGCCAGCAGTTACACGGGGTCCAATCAGCCCCAGCATTTT
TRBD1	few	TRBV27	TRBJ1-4	CASRIQGGEKLFF	TGTGCCAGCCGTATTCAGGGGGGCGAAAAACTGTTTTTT
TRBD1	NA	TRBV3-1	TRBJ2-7	CASSDYGTGPYEQYF	TGTGCCAGCAGCGACTACGGGACAGGGCCCTACGAGCAGTACTTC
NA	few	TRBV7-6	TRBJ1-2	CASSSVAPPGLLRDLYGYTF	TGTGCCAGCAGCTCCGTAGCCCCGCCGGGACTCCTCAGAGACCTCTATGGCTACACCTTC
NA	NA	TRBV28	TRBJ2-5	CASSFAIQETQYF	TGTGCCAGCAGTTTTGCCATACAAGAGACCCAGTACTTC
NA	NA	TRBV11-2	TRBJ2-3	CASSLVRVTDTQYF	TGTGCCAGCAGCTTAGTGAGGGTCACAGATACGCAGTATTTT
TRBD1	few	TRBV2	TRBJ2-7	CASSDYPLTSGQGEDEQYF	TGTGCCAGCAGTGATTATCCCCTAACTTCAGGACAGGGGGAAGACGAGCAGTACTTC
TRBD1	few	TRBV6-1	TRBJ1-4	CARDRDRGLIATNEKLFF	TGTGCCAGGGACCGGGACAGGGGGCTAATAGCAACTAATGAAAAACTGTTTTTT
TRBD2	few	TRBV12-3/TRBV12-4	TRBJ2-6	CASSRLAGATGANVLTF	TGTGCCAGCAGTCGACTAGCGGGAGCTACTGGGGCCAACGTCCTGACCTTC
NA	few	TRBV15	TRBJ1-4	CATSRDRRGSEKLFF	TGTGCCACCAGCAGAGATCGGAGGGGTAGTGAAAAACTGTTTTTT
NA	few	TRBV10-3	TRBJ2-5	CAISASVQETQYF	TGTGCCATCAGTGCTAGCGTCCAAGAGACCCAGTACTTC
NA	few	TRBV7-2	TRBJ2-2	CASSLVRTGVYTGELFF	TGTGCCAGCAGCTTAGTAAGGACGGGGGTATACACCGGGGAGCTGTTTTTT
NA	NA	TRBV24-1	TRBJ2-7	CATSDQGVHEQYF	TGTGCCACCAGTGATCAGGGAGTCCACGAGCAGTACTTC
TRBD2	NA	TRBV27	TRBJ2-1	CASSFSGRPYNEQFF	TGTGCCAGCAGTTTCAGCGGGAGGCCCTACAATGAGCAGTTCTTC
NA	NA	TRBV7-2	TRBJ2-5	CASSLAFETQYF	TGTGCCAGCAGCTTAGCTTTTGAGACCCAGTACTTC
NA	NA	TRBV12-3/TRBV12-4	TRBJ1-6	CASSFSRVAYNSPLHF	TGTGCCAGCAGTTTCTCCAGGGTAGCCTATAATTCACCCCTCCACTTT
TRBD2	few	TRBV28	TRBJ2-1	CAATGGGPGNEQFF	TGTGCCGCAACTGGGGGGGGACCGGGGAATGAGCAGTTCTTC
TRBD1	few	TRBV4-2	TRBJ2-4	CASSQVTFRGPKNIQYF	TGTGCCAGCAGCCAAGTAACTTTCAGGGGGCCCAAAAACATTCAGTACTTC
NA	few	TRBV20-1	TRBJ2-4	CSAGDVAKNIQYF	TGCAGTGCTGGGGACGTAGCCAAAAACATTCAGTACTTC
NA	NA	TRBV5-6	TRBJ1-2	CASSSDSVIATYGYTF	TGTGCCAGCAGCTCCGACAGCGTGATCGCTACCTATGGCTACACCTTC
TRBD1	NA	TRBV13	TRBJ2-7	CASSILGQKYEQYF	TGTGCCAGCAGCATCCTGGGACAGAAGTACGAGCAGTACTTC
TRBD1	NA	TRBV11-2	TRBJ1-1	CASSSRQGTPLNTEAFF	TGTGCCAGCAGCTCCAGACAGGGGACTCCACTCAACACTGAAGCTTTCTTT
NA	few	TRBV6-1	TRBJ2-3	CASSRTAQQYF	TGTGCCAGCAGTCGGACTGCCCAACAGTATTTT
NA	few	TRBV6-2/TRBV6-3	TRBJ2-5	CASWSRTLQETQYF	TGTGCCAGTTGGTCCAGGACGCTTCAAGAGACCCAGTACTTC
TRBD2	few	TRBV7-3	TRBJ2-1	CASSLSVGLAANEQFF	TGTGCCAGCAGCTTAAGTGTAGGTCTAGCGGCCAATGAGCAGTTCTTC
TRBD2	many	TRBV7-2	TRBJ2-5	CASSSGLAGGQETQYF	TGTGCCAGCAGCTCCGGACTAGCGGGGGGGCAAGAGACCCAGTACTTC
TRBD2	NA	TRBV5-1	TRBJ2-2	CARRGGSAGAPNPNTGELFF	TGCGCCAGGAGGGGCGGATCAGCGGGAGCACCCAACCCGAACACCGGGGAGCTGTTTTTT
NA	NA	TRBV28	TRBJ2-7	CASSPQSSSYEQYF	TGTGCCAGCAGTCCCCAGTCGAGCTCCTACGAGCAGTACTTC
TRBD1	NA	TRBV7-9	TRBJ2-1	CASSAWTGGSYNEQFF	TGTGCCAGCAGCGCTTGGACAGGGGGGTCGTACAATGAGCAGTTCTTC
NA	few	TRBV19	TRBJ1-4	CASSILNRPGSSEKLFF	TGTGCCAGTAGTATTCTTAACAGGCCCGGATCGAGTGAAAAACTGTTTTTT
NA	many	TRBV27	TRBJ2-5	CASSLSGDQETQYF	TGTGCCAGCAGTTTATCAGGGGATCAAGAGACCCAGTACTTC
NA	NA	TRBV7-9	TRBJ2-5	CASSSLWGQQETQYF	TGTGCCAGCAGCTCGTTATGGGGGCAACAAGAGACCCAGTACTTC
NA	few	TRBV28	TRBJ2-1	CASRVTVDEQFF	TGTGCCAGCAGGGTCACAGTGGATGAGCAGTTCTTC
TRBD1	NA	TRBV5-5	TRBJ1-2	CASTQTGKDGYTF	TGTGCCAGCACCCAGACAGGGAAAGATGGCTACACCTTC
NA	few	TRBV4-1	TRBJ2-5	CASSQGGRTGETQYF	TGCGCCAGCAGCCAAGGTGGACGCACTGGGGAGACCCAGTACTTC
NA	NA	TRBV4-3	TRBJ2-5	CASSQELVGGKEETQYF	TGCGCCAGCAGCCAAGAACTGGTCGGGGGAAAGGAAGAGACCCAGTACTTC
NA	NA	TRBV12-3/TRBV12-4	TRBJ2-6	CASSVGGANVLTF	TGTGCCAGCAGTGTAGGAGGGGCCAACGTCCTGACTTTC
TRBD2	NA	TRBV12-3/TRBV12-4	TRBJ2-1	CASTGSGSSYNEQFF	TGTGCCAGCACCGGTAGCGGGAGCTCCTACAATGAGCAGTTCTTC
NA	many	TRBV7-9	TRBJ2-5	CASSLRDSEETQYF	TGTGCCAGCAGCCTCCGGGACTCCGAAGAGACCCAGTACTTC
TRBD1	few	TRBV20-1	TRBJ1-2	CSARTGADYGYTF	TGCAGTGCTAGAACAGGGGCCGACTATGGCTACACCTTC
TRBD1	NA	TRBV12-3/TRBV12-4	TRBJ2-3	CASRPPGQGRRTDTQYF	TGTGCCAGCAGACCCCCGGGACAGGGACGTCGCACAGATACGCAGTATTTT
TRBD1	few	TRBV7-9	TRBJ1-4	CASLRQGTEKLFF	TGTGCCAGCTTGCGACAGGGTACTGAAAAACTGTTTTTT
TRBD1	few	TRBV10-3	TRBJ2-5	CAISNSGTGALETQYF	TGTGCCATCAGTAACTCCGGGACAGGGGCTTTGGAGACCCAGTACTTC
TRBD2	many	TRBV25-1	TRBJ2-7	CASRSGTSGIEGPYEQYF	TGTGCCAGCCGTTCCGGGACTAGCGGGATCGAGGGTCCCTACGAGCAGTACTTC
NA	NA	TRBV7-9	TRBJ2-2	CASSDLSGELFF	TGTGCCAGCAGCGACCTCAGCGGGGAGCTGTTTTTT
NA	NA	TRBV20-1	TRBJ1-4	CSARVAVGDEKLFF	TGCAGTGCTAGAGTCGCGGTGGGGGACGAAAAACTGTTTTTT
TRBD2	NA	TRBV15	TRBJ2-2	CATSSKSPGLAGVYTGELFF	TGTGCCACCAGCAGTAAAAGCCCGGGACTAGCGGGAGTTTACACCGGGGAGCTGTTTTTT
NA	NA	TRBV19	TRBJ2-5	CASSIVPYQETQYF	TGTGCCAGTAGTATAGTTCCGTATCAAGAGACCCAGTACTTC